This T cell receptor beta chain appears in the sequencing data of a study of Ad26.COV2.S vaccination and SARS-CoV-2 variants. Trimming took 3 bases from V and 0 from J, leaving 8 bases between them. The germline gives CDR1 SNHLY, CDR2 FYNNEI. CDR3 length equals 14 residues. Treatment defined: roughly 18 received Ad26.COV2.S at low or high dose, single or two shots; 5 received placebo; per-sample allocation not given. Samples came from day 63 after the first vaccine or placebo injection. Using immunoSEQ multiplex PCR, the repertoire was profiled, and TCRdb retains in-frame clones only, with some absent. The top ten hold 2% to 3% of the sample, which has roughly 500,000 clones, 85% to 90% seen once.

The starting material was peripheral blood, obtained in a trial of Ad26.COV2.S vaccine versus placebo. This clonotype was obtained from a person aged 18 to 59 who received the Ad26.COV2.S COVID-19 vaccine or a placebo. The chain uses TRBV2 and TRBJ1-1, with unresolved D. CDR3 protein: CASSDRPLNTEAFF. CDR3 DNA: TGTGCCAGCAGTGATAGGCCGCTGAACACTGAAGCTTTCTTT.